The present T cell receptor beta chain was sequenced within a study of T-cell reconstitution after alpha-beta-depleted transplantation in children. This clonotype has a single count. Preparation of the TCRbeta library was carried out with unique molecular identifiers. MiXCR, run by TCRdb on the PCR reads, gives a single entry per CDR3 protein. The data show 450,000 to 600,000 distinct CDR3 sequences, around 18% seen once. CDR3 length equals 14 residues. The V end was cut by 3 bases, the J end by 6 bases, with 14 bases between. This chain connects TRBV12-3 or TRBV12-4 to TRBJ1-1; D is unresolved. Material: PBMCs from the stem cell graft donor, obtained from the stem cell graft. The source is a human donor who donated a stem cell graft to a child with acute lymphoblastic leukemia. The CDR3 DNA reads as TGTGCCAGCAGTTTTGGTGTATCAAACCCTGAAGCTTTCTTT. Protein: CASSFGVSNPEAFF.